These T cell receptor beta chains were read from a single sample in a study of shared clonotypes between healthy human individuals. Clones were sequenced by immunoSEQ multiplex PCR, and TCRdb holds only the in-frame ones, with some missing. The sample comprises approximately 2.1 million clones, more than 85% of which are singletons, and approximately 0.4% rests with the top ten. The sample comprised naive CD4+ T cells from PBMCs. Receptor source: a man younger than 30 in good health. Some clones in this sample may be carry-over from other donors' samples. The CDR3 runs from the conserved cysteine through the conserved F or W. Each record gives: V gene, J gene, clone size, D gene, CDR3 protein, CDR3 DNA. A D gene is named only where the DNA matches it firmly. The listing skips clone size in some rows; elsewhere it reads once, few, many or a size class.

v_gene: TRBV14; j_gene: TRBJ2-7; abundance: -; d_gene: -; CDR3aa: CASSQGGGATYEQYF; CDR3nt: TGTGCCAGCAGCCAAGGAGGGGGAGCCACCTACGAGCAGTACTTC
v_gene: TRBV11-2; j_gene: TRBJ2-1; abundance: -; d_gene: -; CDR3aa: CACAINTALYNEQFF; CDR3nt: TGTGCCTGCGCAATAAACACCGCCCTCTACAATGAGCAGTTCTTC
v_gene: TRBV2; j_gene: TRBJ1-2; abundance: -; d_gene: -; CDR3aa: CASKTGRTNYGYTF; CDR3nt: TGTGCCAGCAAGACGGGACGGACTAACTATGGCTACACCTTC
v_gene: TRBV5-1; j_gene: TRBJ2-7; abundance: -; d_gene: TRBD1; CDR3aa: CASSQRGQGVYEQYF; CDR3nt: TGCGCCAGCAGCCAACGCGGACAGGGGGTCTACGAGCAGTACTTC
v_gene: TRBV10-1; j_gene: TRBJ2-2; abundance: -; d_gene: -; CDR3aa: CASSEGPGELFF; CDR3nt: TGCGCCAGCAGTGAAGGTCCCGGGGAGCTGTTTTTT
v_gene: TRBV25-1; j_gene: TRBJ1-5; abundance: few; d_gene: TRBD1; CDR3aa: CASSDARQGGYQPQHF; CDR3nt: TGTGCCAGCAGTGACGCGCGACAGGGGGGATACCAGCCCCAGCATTTT
v_gene: TRBV27; j_gene: TRBJ1-4; abundance: -; d_gene: -; CDR3aa: CASSFSGSNEKLFF; CDR3nt: TGTGCCAGCAGTTTTTCAGGGTCTAATGAAAAACTGTTTTTT
v_gene: TRBV11-2; j_gene: TRBJ2-2; abundance: -; d_gene: -; CDR3aa: CASSFLAANTGELFF; CDR3nt: TGTGCCAGCAGCTTTTTAGCAGCGAACACCGGGGAGCTGTTTTTT
v_gene: TRBV18; j_gene: TRBJ2-2; abundance: -; d_gene: TRBD2; CDR3aa: CASSNGTSGTGELFF; CDR3nt: TGTGCCAGCTCGAACGGGACTAGCGGCACCGGGGAGCTGTTTTTT
v_gene: TRBV18; j_gene: TRBJ1-4; abundance: -; d_gene: -; CDR3aa: CASSGQSSKNEKLFF; CDR3nt: TGTGCCAGCTCAGGCCAGTCCTCCAAGAATGAAAAACTGTTTTTT
v_gene: TRBV12-5; j_gene: TRBJ2-3; abundance: -; d_gene: -; CDR3aa: CASGFAGAGDTQYF; CDR3nt: TGTGCTAGTGGTTTTGCAGGGGCTGGGGATACGCAGTATTTT
v_gene: TRBV29-1; j_gene: TRBJ2-2; abundance: -; d_gene: TRBD1; CDR3aa: CSVGDRSTGELFF; CDR3nt: TGCAGCGTTGGGGACAGAAGTACCGGGGAGCTGTTTTTT
v_gene: TRBV5-1; j_gene: TRBJ2-3; abundance: -; d_gene: -; CDR3aa: CASSLGGPTDTQYF; CDR3nt: TGCGCCAGCAGCTTGGGAGGGCCCACAGATACGCAGTATTTT
v_gene: TRBV19; j_gene: TRBJ2-7; abundance: -; d_gene: -; CDR3aa: CASSTLGSYEQYF; CDR3nt: TGTGCCAGTAGTACCCTCGGGAGCTACGAGCAGTACTTC
v_gene: TRBV7-2; j_gene: TRBJ1-5; abundance: -; d_gene: TRBD1; CDR3aa: CASSFGTGGGVYSNQPQHF; CDR3nt: TGTGCCAGCAGCTTCGGGACAGGGGGGGGCGTTTATAGCAATCAGCCCCAGCATTTT
v_gene: TRBV5-1; j_gene: TRBJ1-1; abundance: -; d_gene: -; CDR3aa: CASTLDTFKNTEAFF; CDR3nt: TGCGCCAGCACCCTGGACACATTTAAGAACACTGAAGCTTTCTTT
v_gene: TRBV14; j_gene: TRBJ2-7; abundance: -; d_gene: -; CDR3aa: CASSQVFRDEQYF; CDR3nt: TGTGCCAGCAGCCAAGTTTTCCGAGACGAGCAGTACTTC
v_gene: TRBV5-1; j_gene: TRBJ1-1; abundance: -; d_gene: -; CDR3aa: CASRGAGGNTEAFF; CDR3nt: TGCGCCAGCCGGGGGGCTGGGGGGAACACTGAAGCTTTCTTT
v_gene: TRBV11-2; j_gene: TRBJ1-2; abundance: -; d_gene: -; CDR3aa: CASSPIKEEYGYTF; CDR3nt: TGTGCCAGCAGCCCCATAAAAGAGGAGTATGGCTACACCTTC
v_gene: TRBV7-9; j_gene: TRBJ2-2; abundance: -; d_gene: -; CDR3aa: CASSLLDTGELFF; CDR3nt: TGTGCCAGCAGCTTGCTCGACACCGGGGAGCTGTTTTTT
v_gene: TRBV5-6; j_gene: TRBJ1-5; abundance: -; d_gene: -; CDR3aa: CASSLGGRSNQPQHF; CDR3nt: TGTGCCAGCAGCTTGGGAGGCCGTAGCAATCAGCCCCAGCATTTT
v_gene: TRBV18; j_gene: TRBJ1-5; abundance: -; d_gene: -; CDR3aa: CASSPLNNNQPQHF; CDR3nt: TGTGCCAGCTCACCACTTAACAACAATCAGCCCCAGCATTTT
v_gene: TRBV28; j_gene: TRBJ2-7; abundance: -; d_gene: -; CDR3aa: CASSSAARGTHYEQYF; CDR3nt: TGTGCCAGCAGTTCTGCAGCTCGGGGGACGCACTACGAGCAGTACTTC
v_gene: TRBV5-1; j_gene: TRBJ1-2; abundance: -; d_gene: TRBD1; CDR3aa: CASSTWTGVGYTF; CDR3nt: TGCGCCAGCAGCACGTGGACAGGGGTAGGCTACACCTTC
v_gene: TRBV28; j_gene: TRBJ1-3; abundance: -; d_gene: TRBD1; CDR3aa: CASSGTVSGNTIYF; CDR3nt: TGTGCCAGCAGTGGGACAGTCTCTGGAAACACCATATATTTT
v_gene: TRBV12-5; j_gene: TRBJ2-1; abundance: -; d_gene: TRBD1; CDR3aa: CASGPTGDNEQFF; CDR3nt: TGTGCTAGTGGTCCGACAGGGGACAATGAGCAGTTCTTC
v_gene: TRBV7-8; j_gene: TRBJ1-5; abundance: -; d_gene: TRBD1; CDR3aa: CASSSLDRGSNQPQHF; CDR3nt: TGTGCCAGCAGCTCTTTGGACAGGGGAAGCAATCAGCCCCAGCATTTT
v_gene: TRBV6-4; j_gene: TRBJ1-2; abundance: -; d_gene: -; CDR3aa: CASSRSPNYGYTF; CDR3nt: TGTGCCAGCAGTAGGTCACCAAACTATGGCTACACCTTC
v_gene: TRBV11-2; j_gene: TRBJ2-3; abundance: -; d_gene: -; CDR3aa: CASSPQGGAGDTQYF; CDR3nt: TGTGCCAGCAGCCCCCAGGGGGGGGCTGGAGATACGCAGTATTTT
v_gene: TRBV4-2; j_gene: TRBJ1-4; abundance: -; d_gene: TRBD1; CDR3aa: CASSQARTGNEKLFF; CDR3nt: TGTGCCAGCAGCCAAGCTCGGACAGGAAATGAAAAACTGTTTTTT
v_gene: TRBV7-2; j_gene: TRBJ2-7; abundance: -; d_gene: -; CDR3aa: CASSLFLAISSYEQYF; CDR3nt: TGTGCCAGCAGCTTATTCTTAGCTATAAGCTCCTACGAGCAGTACTTC
v_gene: TRBV10-3; j_gene: TRBJ1-1; abundance: -; d_gene: -; CDR3aa: CAISPIGSQAFF; CDR3nt: TGTGCCATCAGTCCGATCGGCTCTCAAGCTTTCTTT
v_gene: TRBV5-1; j_gene: TRBJ1-1; abundance: -; d_gene: -; CDR3aa: CASSLARSNTEAFF; CDR3nt: TGCGCCAGCAGCTTGGCCAGGAGTAACACTGAAGCTTTCTTT
v_gene: TRBV27; j_gene: TRBJ1-2; abundance: -; d_gene: TRBD1; CDR3aa: CASRGDSTYGYTF; CDR3nt: TGTGCCAGCAGGGGGGACAGTACCTATGGCTACACCTTC
v_gene: TRBV6-5; j_gene: TRBJ1-4; abundance: once; d_gene: TRBD1; CDR3aa: CATKGQGKSKLFF; CDR3nt: TGTGCCACCAAAGGACAGGGGAAATCAAAACTGTTTTTT
v_gene: TRBV4-1; j_gene: TRBJ1-5; abundance: -; d_gene: -; CDR3aa: CASSQAGRGNQPQHF; CDR3nt: TGCGCCAGCAGCCAAGCAGGGAGGGGCAATCAGCCCCAGCATTTT
v_gene: TRBV5-1; j_gene: TRBJ2-1; abundance: -; d_gene: TRBD1; CDR3aa: CASSFEGAAYNEQFF; CDR3nt: TGCGCCAGCAGCTTCGAGGGGGCAGCCTACAATGAGCAGTTCTTC
v_gene: TRBV7-3; j_gene: TRBJ2-1; abundance: -; d_gene: -; CDR3aa: CASSVDTYNEQFF; CDR3nt: TGTGCCAGCAGCGTTGACACCTACAATGAGCAGTTCTTC
v_gene: TRBV9; j_gene: TRBJ2-2; abundance: -; d_gene: -; CDR3aa: CASSPPMYTGELFF; CDR3nt: TGTGCCAGCAGCCCCCCAATGTACACCGGGGAGCTGTTTTTT
v_gene: TRBV2; j_gene: TRBJ1-4; abundance: -; d_gene: -; CDR3aa: CASFWLSTNEKLFF; CDR3nt: TGTGCCAGCTTCTGGCTATCAACTAATGAAAAACTGTTTTTT
v_gene: TRBV5-1; j_gene: TRBJ1-1; abundance: -; d_gene: TRBD1; CDR3aa: CASSLGPFGTGGTEAFF; CDR3nt: TGCGCCAGCAGCTTGGGCCCTTTCGGGACAGGGGGCACTGAAGCTTTCTTT
v_gene: TRBV4-1; j_gene: TRBJ1-1; abundance: once; d_gene: TRBD1; CDR3aa: CATSEGANTEAFF; CDR3nt: TGCGCCACCTCTGAGGGGGCAAACACTGAAGCTTTCTTT
v_gene: TRBV6-5; j_gene: TRBJ1-6; abundance: -; d_gene: -; CDR3aa: CASSYLQGYSPLHF; CDR3nt: TGTGCCAGCAGTTATCTCCAGGGTTATTCACCCCTCCACTTT
v_gene: TRBV6-1; j_gene: TRBJ2-1; abundance: -; d_gene: -; CDR3aa: CASSGGTAPEGQFF; CDR3nt: TGTGCCAGCAGTGGCGGGACGGCCCCGGAGGGGCAGTTCTTC
v_gene: TRBV6-1; j_gene: TRBJ2-7; abundance: -; d_gene: -; CDR3aa: CASLLSDLYEQYF; CDR3nt: TGTGCCAGCCTCCTAAGCGACCTCTACGAGCAGTACTTC
v_gene: TRBV18; j_gene: TRBJ2-7; abundance: -; d_gene: -; CDR3aa: CASHPGAGRGEQYF; CDR3nt: TGTGCCAGCCACCCCGGGGCAGGGAGAGGCGAGCAGTACTTC
v_gene: TRBV18; j_gene: TRBJ1-3; abundance: -; d_gene: -; CDR3aa: CASSPVGLFSGNTIYF; CDR3nt: TGTGCCAGCTCACCGGTAGGACTGTTCTCTGGAAACACCATATATTTT
v_gene: TRBV11-2; j_gene: TRBJ1-2; abundance: -; d_gene: -; CDR3aa: CASSLAQYGYTF; CDR3nt: TGTGCCAGCAGCTTAGCCCAGTATGGCTACACCTTC
v_gene: TRBV6-4; j_gene: TRBJ2-1; abundance: -; d_gene: -; CDR3aa: CASSDKGNYNEQFF; CDR3nt: TGTGCCAGCAGTGACAAGGGAAACTACAATGAGCAGTTCTTC
v_gene: TRBV5-1; j_gene: TRBJ2-1; abundance: -; d_gene: -; CDR3aa: CASSLDVGSYYEQFF; CDR3nt: TGCGCCAGCAGCTTGGATGTCGGGAGTTATTATGAGCAGTTCTTC
v_gene: TRBV6-1; j_gene: TRBJ2-1; abundance: -; d_gene: TRBD2; CDR3aa: CVLRTSGYNEQFF; CDR3nt: TGTGTCCTGAGGACTAGCGGGTACAATGAGCAGTTCTTC
v_gene: TRBV10-3; j_gene: TRBJ1-5; abundance: -; d_gene: -; CDR3aa: CAIRRDLNQPQHF; CDR3nt: TGTGCCATCAGGCGGGATCTCAATCAGCCCCAGCATTTT
v_gene: TRBV28; j_gene: TRBJ1-1; abundance: -; d_gene: -; CDR3aa: CATSEMNTEAFF; CDR3nt: TGTGCCACTTCAGAGATGAACACTGAAGCTTTCTTT
v_gene: TRBV18; j_gene: TRBJ1-2; abundance: -; d_gene: -; CDR3aa: CASSPAGLNYGYTF; CDR3nt: TGTGCCAGCTCACCGGCAGGCCTTAACTATGGCTACACCTTC
v_gene: TRBV7-3; j_gene: TRBJ2-7; abundance: -; d_gene: TRBD2; CDR3aa: CASSPGGGFKQYF; CDR3nt: TGTGCCAGCAGCCCGGGAGGGGGATTTAAGCAGTACTTC
v_gene: TRBV28; j_gene: TRBJ1-1; abundance: -; d_gene: -; CDR3aa: CASSLVRRDTEAFF; CDR3nt: TGTGCCAGCAGTTTAGTCCGCAGGGACACTGAAGCTTTCTTT
v_gene: TRBV4-1; j_gene: TRBJ2-7; abundance: -; d_gene: TRBD1; CDR3aa: CASSQAGTGSYEQYF; CDR3nt: TGCGCCAGCAGCCAAGCCGGGACAGGCTCCTACGAGCAGTACTTC
v_gene: TRBV7-3; j_gene: TRBJ2-7; abundance: -; d_gene: TRBD2; CDR3aa: CASSPSGTGYEQYF; CDR3nt: TGTGCCAGCAGCCCTAGCGGGACGGGTTACGAGCAGTACTTC
v_gene: TRBV11-2; j_gene: TRBJ2-7; abundance: -; d_gene: TRBD2; CDR3aa: CASSQDSGRPPYEQYF; CDR3nt: TGTGCCAGCAGCCAAGATAGCGGGAGGCCCCCCTACGAGCAGTACTTC
v_gene: TRBV6-1; j_gene: TRBJ1-5; abundance: -; d_gene: -; CDR3aa: CASSAENSNQPQHF; CDR3nt: TGTGCCAGCAGTGCAGAAAATAGCAATCAGCCCCAGCATTTT